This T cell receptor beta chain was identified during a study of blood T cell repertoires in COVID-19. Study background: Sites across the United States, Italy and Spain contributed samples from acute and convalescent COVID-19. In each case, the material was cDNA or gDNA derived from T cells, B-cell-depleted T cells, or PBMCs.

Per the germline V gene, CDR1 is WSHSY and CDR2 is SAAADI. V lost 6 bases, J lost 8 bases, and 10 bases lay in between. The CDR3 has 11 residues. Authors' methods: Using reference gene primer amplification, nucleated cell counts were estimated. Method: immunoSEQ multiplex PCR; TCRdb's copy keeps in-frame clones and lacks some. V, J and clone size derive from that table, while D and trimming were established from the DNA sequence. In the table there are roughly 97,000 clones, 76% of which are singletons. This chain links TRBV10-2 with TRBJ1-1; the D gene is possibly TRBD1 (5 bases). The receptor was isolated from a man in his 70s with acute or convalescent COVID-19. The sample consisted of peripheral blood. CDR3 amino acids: CASSDRGEAFF. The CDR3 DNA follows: TGCGCCAGCAGCGACAGAGGAGAAGCTTTCTTT.